These T cell receptor beta chains were read from a single sample in a study of Ad26.COV2.S vaccination and SARS-CoV-2 variants. Repertoires were generated with immunoSEQ multiplex PCR, while TCRdb's copy carries only in-frame clones and drops some. The table includes around 450,000 clones, approximately 90% detected once. The sequencing used peripheral blood, collected in a trial of Ad26.COV2.S vaccine versus placebo. The receptors stem from a person aged 18-65 years who received the Ad26.COV2.S COVID-19 vaccine or a placebo. The CDR3 runs from the conserved cysteine through the conserved F or W. A D gene is named only where the DNA matches it firmly. Clone size is given for some rows only: seen once, a few or many times, or a class if the clone is expanded.

size	D	V	J	CDR3	DNA
.	TRBD2	TRBV28	TRBJ2-3	CASSYTSGSSDTQYF	TGTGCCAGCAGTTATACTAGCGGGAGTTCAGATACGCAGTATTTT
.	.	TRBV6-4	TRBJ2-3	CASSPKLAASTDTQYF	TGTGCCAGCAGTCCGAAACTAGCAGCTAGCACAGATACGCAGTATTTT
.	TRBD2	TRBV6-5	TRBJ2-1	CASSSREGWNEQFF	TGTGCCAGCAGTTCGCGGGAGGGTTGGAATGAGCAGTTCTTC
.	.	TRBV5-4	TRBJ1-2	CASSWSGQADYGYTF	TGTGCCAGCAGCTGGTCGGGGCAGGCAGACTATGGCTACACCTTC
.	.	TRBV2	TRBJ2-5	CASSDLQRPRGQETQYF	TGTGCCAGCAGTGACCTCCAGCGTCCGAGGGGACAAGAGACCCAGTACTTC
.	.	TRBV7-9	TRBJ2-1	CASSVTGSSYNEQFF	TGTGCCAGCAGCGTAACGGGAAGCTCCTACAATGAGCAGTTCTTC
.	TRBD2	TRBV5-4	TRBJ2-2	CASSPEREGPKTGELFF	TGTGCCAGCAGCCCAGAGCGGGAGGGCCCAAAGACCGGGGAGCTGTTTTTT
.	.	TRBV7-6	TRBJ2-1	CASSLDGYNEQFF	TGTGCCAGCAGCTTAGACGGATACAATGAGCAGTTCTTC
few	TRBD1	TRBV10-2	TRBJ1-1	CASGIQGEPAEAFF	TGCGCCAGCGGGATCCAGGGGGAGCCAGCTGAAGCTTTCTTT
.	TRBD1	TRBV28	TRBJ2-3	CASSTRTGLEDTQYF	TGTGCCAGCAGTACCCGGACAGGGCTGGAAGATACGCAGTATTTT
.	.	TRBV18	TRBJ2-7	CASSSSYEQYF	TGTGCCAGCTCATCCTCCTACGAGCAGTACTTC
.	.	TRBV7-2	TRBJ2-4	CASSTRQSTNIQYF	TGTGCCAGCAGCACCCGACAGTCCACGAACATTCAGTACTTC
few	TRBD1	TRBV15	TRBJ1-4	CATRDRADLNEKLFF	TGTGCCACCAGGGACAGGGCGGACCTTAATGAAAAACTGTTTTTT
.	.	TRBV24-1	TRBJ1-2	CATSDQDSIYGYTF	TGTGCCACCAGTGACCAGGACAGTATCTATGGCTACACCTTC
.	TRBD1	TRBV15	TRBJ2-1	CATSGGAYNEQFF	TGTGCCACCTCAGGGGGCGCTTACAATGAGCAGTTCTTC
.	TRBD2	TRBV19	TRBJ2-1	CARPLPGLSGSTGLAERLNEQFF	TGTGCCAGACCCCTCCCGGGATTGAGTGGTTCAACGGGACTAGCGGAGAGGTTGAATGAGCAGTTCTTC
.	.	TRBV6-5	TRBJ2-7	CASSYSTVGQLYEQYF	TGTGCCAGCAGTTACTCGACCGTGGGACAACTCTACGAGCAGTACTTC
.	.	TRBV27	TRBJ2-2	CASSPQGYSNTGELFF	TGTGCCAGCAGCCCGCAGGGGTACTCTAACACCGGGGAGCTGTTTTTT
.	.	TRBV6-5	TRBJ1-1	CASSSGPAQNTEAFF	TGTGCCAGCTCCTCAGGCCCGGCTCAGAACACTGAAGCTTTCTTT
once	.	TRBV14	TRBJ2-2	CASSWLAPNTGELFF	TGTGCCAGCAGCTGGTTGGCCCCGAACACCGGGGAGCTGTTTTTT
once	.	TRBV6-5	TRBJ1-6	CASVGRGDSPLHF	TGTGCCAGCGTGGGAAGAGGGGATTCACCCCTCCACTTT
.	.	TRBV3-1/TRBV3-2	TRBJ1-2	CASSQGTIYGYTF	TGTGCCAGCAGCCAGGGCACCATCTATGGCTACACCTTC
once	.	TRBV18	TRBJ2-1	CASSPRSISENEQFF	TGTGCCAGCTCACCACGGTCTATTTCTGAGAATGAGCAGTTCTTC
.	.	TRBV7-2	TRBJ2-7	CASSSYGDSSSYEQYF	TGTGCCAGCAGCTCTTACGGGGACTCCAGCTCCTACGAGCAGTACTTC
.	.	TRBV28	TRBJ2-5	CASRPGTALRETQYF	TGTGCCAGCAGACCCGGGACGGCGTTAAGGGAGACCCAGTACTTC
.	.	TRBV7-2	TRBJ1-2	CASSQGRDYGYTF	TGTGCCAGCAGCCAAGGCCGGGACTATGGCTACACCTTC
.	.	TRBV28	TRBJ1-2	CASSYDIGYGYTF	TGTGCCAGCAGTTATGACATCGGCTATGGCTACACCTTC
.	.	TRBV2	TRBJ1-1	CASSVLAEAFF	TGTGCCAGCAGTGTACTGGCTGAAGCTTTCTTT
.	.	TRBV19	TRBJ1-5	CASSIPRMPQHF	TGTGCCAGTAGTATCCCCAGAATGCCCCAGCATTTT
.	TRBD1	TRBV4-1	TRBJ2-7	CASSQEHLGQGSYEQYF	TGCGCCAGCAGCCAAGAACATCTAGGACAGGGATCCTACGAGCAGTACTTC
.	.	TRBV7-2	TRBJ2-5	CASSYRPGAGRETQYF	TGTGCCAGCAGCTATCGGCCCGGGGCGGGCCGGGAGACCCAGTACTTC
.	.	TRBV28	TRBJ2-3	CASRLSIISTDTQYF	TGTGCCAGCAGGTTATCAATTATTAGCACAGATACGCAGTATTTT
.	.	TRBV7-9	TRBJ1-1	CASSLVSGEYRRNTEAFF	TGTGCCAGCAGCTTAGTCTCAGGGGAGTATCGGCGGAACACTGAAGCTTTCTTT
once	.	TRBV7-2	TRBJ2-3	CASSLRAPGTDTQYF	TGTGCCAGCAGCTTAAGAGCCCCGGGCACAGATACGCAGTATTTT
.	TRBD1	TRBV6-5	TRBJ2-2	CASTQGTAGELFF	TGTGCCAGCACTCAGGGGACAGCCGGGGAGCTGTTTTTT
.	.	TRBV7-2	TRBJ1-4	CASSFRGTNEKLFF	TGTGCCAGCAGTTTCAGGGGAACTAATGAAAAACTGTTTTTT
.	.	TRBV7-2	TRBJ1-6	CASSLEPGINSPLHF	TGTGCCAGCAGCTTAGAACCGGGGATTAATTCACCCCTCCACTTT
.	.	TRBV18	TRBJ1-2	CASSPPGDGYTF	TGTGCCAGCTCACCACCGGGAGATGGCTACACCTTC
once	.	TRBV30	TRBJ1-3	CAWAAGTNYGNTIYF	TGTGCCTGGGCCGCCGGGACGAATTATGGAAACACCATATATTTT
.	TRBD1	TRBV3-1/TRBV3-2	TRBJ1-5	CASSQGPGQGASNQPQHF	TGTGCCAGCAGCCAAGGTCCCGGACAGGGCGCTAGCAATCAGCCCCAGCATTTT
.	.	TRBV7-9	TRBJ1-2	CASSSLGVDGYTF	TGTGCCAGCAGCTCCTTGGGGGTGGATGGCTACACCTTC
.	.	TRBV2	TRBJ1-2	CATLRQEVSNYGYTF	TGTGCCACTCTGAGGCAGGAGGTTTCGAACTATGGCTACACCTTC
once	TRBD1	TRBV9	TRBJ2-3	CASSVELRWTGTSGTDTQYF	TGTGCCAGCAGCGTAGAATTACGGTGGACAGGGACTTCGGGGACAGATACGCAGTATTTT
.	.	TRBV7-2	TRBJ1-2	CASSQQQGSVYGYTF	TGTGCCAGCAGCCAGCAGCAGGGGTCCGTCTATGGCTACACCTTC
.	.	TRBV11-2	TRBJ2-1	CASSLGHEQFF	TGTGCCAGCAGCTTAGGCCATGAGCAGTTCTTC
.	TRBD1	TRBV7-9	TRBJ1-1	CASSRGQGSTEAFF	TGTGCCAGCAGCAGGGGACAGGGGAGCACTGAAGCTTTCTTT
.	.	TRBV28	TRBJ2-1	CASSFSRVASYNEQFF	TGTGCCAGCAGTTTCTCCAGGGTAGCCTCCTACAATGAGCAGTTCTTC
.	TRBD1	TRBV12-3/TRBV12-4	TRBJ1-1	CASSTGGAEAFF	TGTGCCAGCAGTACAGGGGGCGCTGAAGCTTTCTTT
.	TRBD2	TRBV5-4	TRBJ2-3	CASSLGVTSIADTQYF	TGTGCCAGCAGCTTGGGAGTGACTAGCATCGCAGATACGCAGTATTTT
.	TRBD2	TRBV7-9	TRBJ2-7	CASSFGSGSEQYF	TGTGCCAGCAGCTTCGGTAGCGGGAGCGAGCAGTACTTC
.	.	TRBV7-7	TRBJ2-1	CASSLALHRDNEQFF	TGTGCCAGCAGCTTAGCGCTCCACAGGGACAATGAGCAGTTCTTC